This TCR beta chain was sequenced during a study of Graves' ophthalmopathy and Graves' hyperthyroidism listed by TCRdb under 2018. Background on the whole study: Peripheral blood was collected at initial diagnosis, before any treatment. To explore V-J signatures distinguishing ophthalmopathy from hyperthyroidism, a discovery set of around 97 patients (roughly 45 ophthalmopathy, 55 to 60 stable hyperthyroidism) was enrolled. T-cell repertoires of thyroid tissue and blood were compared in over 5 hyperthyroidism patients. Following sample collection, hyperthyroidism patients were given methimazole at a starting dose of 30 mg daily, and ophthalmopathy patients were given high-dose intravenous methylprednisolone. In total, approximately 140 blood samples were TCR-sequenced: under 45 ophthalmopathy, about 75 hyperthyroidism and some 17 hyperthyroidism-to-ophthalmopathy patients. To tell Graves' ophthalmopathy apart from Graves' hyperthyroidism, and to predict which patients would progress to ophthalmopathy, the study relied on TCR beta repertoire signatures. The independent validation cohort included about 19 hyperthyroidism patients plus 17 patients who later progressed from hyperthyroidism to ophthalmopathy.

Patients with ophthalmopathy had moderately to severely active disease, with a Clinical Activity Score of 3 or more, a NOSPECS grade of 4 or more, and a disease duration of less than 3 months. Patients with other autoimmune diseases, uncontrolled infections, pregnancy or lactation were excluded from the study. Clinical symptoms, serum thyroxine, TRAb, thyroid ultrasound and orbital computed tomography were used for diagnosis. PBMCs were isolated from more than 8 ml of fresh peripheral blood by Ficoll-Paque density gradient centrifugation. Total RNA was extracted using Trizol reagent, and RNA quality was checked on an Agilent 2100 Bioanalyzer. TCR beta CDR3 regions were amplified from RNA transcripts for repertoire sequencing. A first-round RT-PCR used HTBI primers with the Qiagen OneStep RT-PCR kit, followed by a second-round multiplex PCR, size selection and purification. Libraries were sequenced on an Illumina HiSeq2000 using paired-end 100 bp reads. The original pipeline was this. SOAPnuke was used to process the reads, removing any read that contained adapters or uncalled bases, had a mean Phred below 15, or lacked an exact match to the constant primer or identifier. COPE v1.2.5 was used to merge high-quality paired reads. Each unique nucleotide sequence was defined as a clonotype, and clonotypes were aligned to IMGT TRB V, D and J references with MiTCR v1.1. The analysis was limited to V-J combinations with a frequency above 0.0001, which together covered 99.2% of repertoires. A TCR clonal expansion and chaos score per V-J combination was defined as the ratio of F50 clonal expansion to chaos observed in the TCRdist matrix. Welch's t-statistics and random forest were used to narrow the features down to around 12 V-J combinations, which were then fed into a naive Bayes classifier. The Morisita-Horn index was used to measure how similar the thyroid and blood repertoires were. TCRdb reanalyzed the raw reads on its own, using fastp at Q25 for trimming and MiXCR for clone calling, and kept in-frame beta chains. Merged by CDR3 protein, the rows form single entries marked with the most common genes and DNA. TCRdb, not the original authors, processed these V and J calls. The sample data list 600,000 to 950,000 distinct CDR3 sequences, and approximately 40% of these were observed just once. The biggest ten clones account for 40% to 55% of the sample.

CDR1 SGHVS and CDR2 FNYEAQ were looked up in the germline V gene. Trimming accounts for 3 bases at V and 7 bases at J, while the number of junction bases matched to no gene is 10. The cysteine opens and the phenylalanine closes a CDR3 of 15 amino acids. The retained sequence is limited to the CDR3, 45 bases, with the frame set at the first base. Comments on this clonotype: Its antigen has not been determined. Per-base quality was not reported, and no clone a single base away is much larger than it.

Broader findings and caveats from the paper: In validation, the model predicted ophthalmopathy progression with about 70% sensitivity and approximately 72% specificity; fewer than 15 predicted patients were CT-confirmed with GO in a median of about 7.1 months. Ophthalmopathy was separated from stable hyperthyroidism by the 13-signature model with about 90% sensitivity and less than 82% specificity in cross-validation and with 80%/75% in the test set. Most of the expanded thyroid clonotypes with a frequency above 0.001 were also detected in blood, and it was suggested that the thyroid immune response may be reflected by blood repertoires. Sample size was not statistically predetermined, and group allocation was not concealed from the investigators.

Material for sequencing was peripheral blood. The V and J segments used are TRBV7-6 and TRBJ2-7, and TRBD1 aligns with 9 junction nucleotides. This sequence originates from an adult man with Graves' ophthalmopathy. Read as DNA, the sequence is TGTGCCAGCAGCTTGGCTCAGGGACAGGGATATGAGCAGTACTTC. It codes for CASSLAQGQGYEQYF.